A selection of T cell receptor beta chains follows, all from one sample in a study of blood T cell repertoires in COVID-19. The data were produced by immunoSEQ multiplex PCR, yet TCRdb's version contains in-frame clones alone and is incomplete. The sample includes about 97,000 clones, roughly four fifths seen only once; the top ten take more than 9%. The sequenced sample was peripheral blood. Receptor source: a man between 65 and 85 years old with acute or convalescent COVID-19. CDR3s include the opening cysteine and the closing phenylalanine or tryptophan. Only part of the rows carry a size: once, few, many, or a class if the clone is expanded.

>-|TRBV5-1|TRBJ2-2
CASSTGTSVTGELFF
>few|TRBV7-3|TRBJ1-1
CASSPGGMNTEAFF
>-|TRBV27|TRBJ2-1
CASSRPGTSFDEQFF
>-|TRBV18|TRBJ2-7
CASSPGTGRNLEQYF
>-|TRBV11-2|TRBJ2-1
CASSSSPGIFHEQFF
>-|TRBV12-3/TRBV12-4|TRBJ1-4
CASSPSRQGQLFF
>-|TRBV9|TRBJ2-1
CASSEPGQGWNNEQFF
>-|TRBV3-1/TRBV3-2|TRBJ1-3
CASSQDRVGSGNTIYF
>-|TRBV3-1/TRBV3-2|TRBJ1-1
CASSRRGGTMNTEAFF
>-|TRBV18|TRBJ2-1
CASSPTDYFTTYNEQFF
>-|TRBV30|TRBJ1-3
CAWRDRGSGNTIYF
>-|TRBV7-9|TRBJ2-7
CASSIGLAAFHTSYEQYF
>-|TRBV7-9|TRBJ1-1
CASRLGEGTEAFF
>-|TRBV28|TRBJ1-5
CASSGGLGNQPQHF
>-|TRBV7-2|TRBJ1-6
CASSPWTGISSPLHF
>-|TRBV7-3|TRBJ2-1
CASSLTGGPNEQFF
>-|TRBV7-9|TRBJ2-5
CASSSTGKETQYF
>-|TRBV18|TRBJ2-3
CASSPAWRAVDTQYF
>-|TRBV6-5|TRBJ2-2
CASSSLGGGTGELFF
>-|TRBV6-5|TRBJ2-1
CASISPGGGSNEQFF
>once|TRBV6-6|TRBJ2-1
CASTSGSPYNEQFF
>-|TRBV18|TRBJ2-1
CASSDAGTGRRTEQFF
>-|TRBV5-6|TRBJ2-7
CASSLGALYEQYF
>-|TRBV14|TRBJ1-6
CASSRFVGQGSNSPLHF
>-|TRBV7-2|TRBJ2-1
CASSRQGAEEQFF
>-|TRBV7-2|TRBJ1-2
CASKVTANYGYTF
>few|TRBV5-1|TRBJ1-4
CASSPRIGGANEKLFF
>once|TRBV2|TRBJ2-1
CASRVQGKGEQFF
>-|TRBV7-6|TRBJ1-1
CASSGAENTEAFF
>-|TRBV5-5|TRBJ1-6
CASSLAGLKPSYNSPLHF
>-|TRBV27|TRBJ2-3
CASRRLAVTDTQYF
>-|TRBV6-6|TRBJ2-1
CASRHSGRSNNEQFF
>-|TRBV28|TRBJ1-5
CASNIANQPQHF
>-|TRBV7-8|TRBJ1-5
CASSLETGSKPQHF
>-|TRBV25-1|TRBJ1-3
CASSAAGAPASGNTIYF
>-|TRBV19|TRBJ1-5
CASSIGQGQPQHF
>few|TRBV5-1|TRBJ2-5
CASSLNSQETQYF
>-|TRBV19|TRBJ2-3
CASSSHESTDTQYF
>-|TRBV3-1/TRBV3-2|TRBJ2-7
CASSRWTPPYEQYF
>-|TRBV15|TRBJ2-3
CATSRDRLDTQYF
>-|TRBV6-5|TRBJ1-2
CAAWVRPEGYTF
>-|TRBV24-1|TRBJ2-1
CATSDSYLNEQFF
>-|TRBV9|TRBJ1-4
CASSAGQGGEKLFF